This T cell receptor (beta chain) is from a study of blood T cells in healthy people across ages. The germline CDR1 and CDR2 sequences are LGHDT and YNNKEL (reference sequence). The CDR3 is 15 residues long. V lost 4 bases, J lost 5 bases, and 7 bases stayed unmatched. Combining a sample-barcoded 5' primer with a J-beta primer mix, a second PCR ran for roughly 6 to 12 cycles. TCRdb redid the calling of the 5' RACE reads with MiXCR, one entry per CDR3 protein. The data contain roughly 1,000,000 distinct CDR3 sequences, almost 25% of them singletons. This clonotype was seen more than once but under ten times. Separately, the same data were catalogued under a study of T cells of mothers and their children. Turning to that study: Healthy Caucasian mothers, a few in number, and their six children were the donors.

Source material: blood. The TCR comes from a girl aged 2 to 10 in good health. The genes are TRBV3-1 and TRBJ2-3; 9 nucleotides match TRBD1. The CDR3 loop reads CASSPLGTGRDTQYF. The CDR3 DNA is TGTGCCAGCAGCCCCCTGGGGACAGGGAGAGATACGCAGTATTTT.